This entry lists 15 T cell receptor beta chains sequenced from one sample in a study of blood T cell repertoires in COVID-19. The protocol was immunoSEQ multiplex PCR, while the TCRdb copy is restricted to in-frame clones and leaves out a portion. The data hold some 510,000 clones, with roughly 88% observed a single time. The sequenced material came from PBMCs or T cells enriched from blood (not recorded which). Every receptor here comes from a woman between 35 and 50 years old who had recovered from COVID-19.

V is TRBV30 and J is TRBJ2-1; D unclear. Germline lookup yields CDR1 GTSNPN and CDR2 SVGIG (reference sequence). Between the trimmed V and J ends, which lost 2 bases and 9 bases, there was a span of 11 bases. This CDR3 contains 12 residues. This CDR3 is CAWSPTVSEQFF. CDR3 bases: TGTGCCTGGAGTCCAACAGTGAGTGAGCAGTTCTTC.

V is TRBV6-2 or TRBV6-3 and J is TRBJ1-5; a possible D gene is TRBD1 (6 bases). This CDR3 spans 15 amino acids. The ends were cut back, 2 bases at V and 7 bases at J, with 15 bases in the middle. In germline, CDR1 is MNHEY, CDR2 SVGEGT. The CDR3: CASSYTAGAGQPQHF. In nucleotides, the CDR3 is TGTGCCAGCAGTTACACCGCAGGGGCGGGCCAGCCCCAGCATTTT.

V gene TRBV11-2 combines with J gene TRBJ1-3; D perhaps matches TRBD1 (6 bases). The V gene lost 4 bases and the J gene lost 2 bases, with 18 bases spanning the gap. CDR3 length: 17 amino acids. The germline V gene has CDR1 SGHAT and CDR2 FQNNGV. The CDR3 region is CASSSLRGGGTGNTIYF. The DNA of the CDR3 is TGTGCCAGCAGCTCCCTTAGGGGGGGAGGCACTGGAAACACCATATATTTT.

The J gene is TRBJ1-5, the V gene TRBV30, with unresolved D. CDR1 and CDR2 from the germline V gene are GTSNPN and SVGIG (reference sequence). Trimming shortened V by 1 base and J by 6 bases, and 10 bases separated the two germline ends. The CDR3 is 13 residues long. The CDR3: CAWSGALGQPQHF. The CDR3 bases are TGTGCCTGGAGTGGGGCATTGGGTCAGCCCCAGCATTTT.

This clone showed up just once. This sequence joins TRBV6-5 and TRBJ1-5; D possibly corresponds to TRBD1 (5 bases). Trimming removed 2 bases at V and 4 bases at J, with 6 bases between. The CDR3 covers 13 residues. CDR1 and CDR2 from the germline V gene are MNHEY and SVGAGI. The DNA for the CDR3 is TGTGCCAGCAGTTACGGGGGGAATCAGCCCCAGCATTTT. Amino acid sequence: CASSYGGNQPQHF.

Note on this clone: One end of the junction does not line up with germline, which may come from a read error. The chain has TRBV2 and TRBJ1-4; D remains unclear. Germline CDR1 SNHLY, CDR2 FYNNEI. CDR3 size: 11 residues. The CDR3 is CASSGPSPAIF. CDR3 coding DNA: TGTGCCAGCAGTGGTCCTTCCCCCGCGATTTTT.

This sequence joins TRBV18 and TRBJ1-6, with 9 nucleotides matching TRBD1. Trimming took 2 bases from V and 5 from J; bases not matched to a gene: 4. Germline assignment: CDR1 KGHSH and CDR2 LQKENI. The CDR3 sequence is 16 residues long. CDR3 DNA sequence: TGTGCCAGCTCACCAAACGGACAGGGGAATAATTCACCCCTCCACTTT. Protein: CASSPNGQGNNSPLHF.

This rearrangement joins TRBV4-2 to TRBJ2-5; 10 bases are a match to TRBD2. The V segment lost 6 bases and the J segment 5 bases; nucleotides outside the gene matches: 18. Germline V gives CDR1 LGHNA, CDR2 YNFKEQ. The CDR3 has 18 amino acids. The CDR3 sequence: CASRGIASGSKGEETQYF. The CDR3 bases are TGTGCCAGCAGAGGTATAGCTAGCGGGAGTAAGGGTGAGGAGACCCAGTACTTC.

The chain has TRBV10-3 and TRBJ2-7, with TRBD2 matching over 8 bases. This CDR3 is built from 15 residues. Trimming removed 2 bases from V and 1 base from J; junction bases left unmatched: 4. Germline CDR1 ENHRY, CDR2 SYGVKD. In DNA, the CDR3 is TGTGCCATCAGTGAGAAGCGGGAGTATTCCTACGAGCAGTACTTC. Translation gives CAISEKREYSYEQYF.

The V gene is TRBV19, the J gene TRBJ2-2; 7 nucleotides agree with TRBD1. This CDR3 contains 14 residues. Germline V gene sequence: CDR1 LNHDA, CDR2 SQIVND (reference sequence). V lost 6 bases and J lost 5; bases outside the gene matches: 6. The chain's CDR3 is CASRRDSRTGELFF. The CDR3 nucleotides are TGTGCCAGTAGGAGGGACAGCCGGACCGGGGAGCTGTTTTTT. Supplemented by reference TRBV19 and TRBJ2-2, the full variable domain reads DGGITQSPKYLFRKEGQNVTLSCEQNLNHDAMYWYRQDPGQGLRLIYYSQIVNDFQKGDIAEGYSVSREKKESFPLTVTSAQKNPTAFYLCASRRDSRTGELFFGEGSRLTVL.

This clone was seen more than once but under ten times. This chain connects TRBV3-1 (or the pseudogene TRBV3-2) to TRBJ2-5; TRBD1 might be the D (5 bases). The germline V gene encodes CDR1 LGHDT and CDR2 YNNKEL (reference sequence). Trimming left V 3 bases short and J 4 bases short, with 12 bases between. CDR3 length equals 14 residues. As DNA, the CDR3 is TGTGCCAGCAGCCACCAGGGTGGATTAGAGACCCAGTACTTC. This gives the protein CASSHQGGLETQYF.

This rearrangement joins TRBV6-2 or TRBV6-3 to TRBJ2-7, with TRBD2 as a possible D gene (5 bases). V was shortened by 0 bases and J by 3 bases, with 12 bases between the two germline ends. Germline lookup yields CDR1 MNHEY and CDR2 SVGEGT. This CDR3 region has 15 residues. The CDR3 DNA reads TGTGCCAGCAGTTACTCCGGACTCACAATCTACGAGCAGTACTTC. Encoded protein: CASSYSGLTIYEQYF.

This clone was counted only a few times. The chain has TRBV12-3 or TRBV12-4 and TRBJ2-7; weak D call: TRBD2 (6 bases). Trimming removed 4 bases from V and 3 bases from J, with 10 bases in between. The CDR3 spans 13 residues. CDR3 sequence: CASSSWGDYEQYF. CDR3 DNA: TGTGCCAGCAGTTCCTGGGGGGACTACGAGCAGTACTTC.

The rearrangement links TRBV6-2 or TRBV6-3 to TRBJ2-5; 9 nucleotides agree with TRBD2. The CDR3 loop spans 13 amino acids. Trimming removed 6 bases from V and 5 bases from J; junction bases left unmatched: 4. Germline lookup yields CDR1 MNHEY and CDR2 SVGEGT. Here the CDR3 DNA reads TGTGCCAGCAGCGGGACTAGCAAGGAGACCCAGTACTTC. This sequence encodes CASSGTSKETQYF.

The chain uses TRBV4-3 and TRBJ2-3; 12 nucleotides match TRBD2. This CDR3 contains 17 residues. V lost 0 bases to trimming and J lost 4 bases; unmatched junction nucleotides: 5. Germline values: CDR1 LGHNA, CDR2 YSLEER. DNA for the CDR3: TGCGCCAGCAGCCAAGATCCTAGCGGGAGGGCCGCAGATACGCAGTATTTT. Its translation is CASSQDPSGRAADTQYF.